Here is one T cell receptor beta chain with its context. Profiling relied on immunoSEQ multiplex PCR, and the TCRdb table lists in-frame clones only, not all of them. The sample carries over 45,000 clones, about 86% recorded once. The germline gives CDR1 LNHDA, CDR2 SQIVND (reference sequence). The ends lost 5 bases at V and 2 bases at J; junction bases unmatched: 5. The CDR3 sequence is 15 residues long. The data were obtained in a study of blood T cell repertoires in COVID-19. For the study at large: PBMCs, B-cell-depleted T cells, or T cells were the source of the cDNA or gDNA that made up the material.

The sequencing sample was made of peripheral blood. This chain connects TRBV19 to TRBJ1-2; 10 nucleotides agree with TRBD1. This TCR derives from a woman of 80 years or more with acute or convalescent COVID-19. CDR3 in DNA: TGTGCCAGTAGTCTACCGGACAGGGGGAACTATGGCTACACCTTC. Amino acid sequence: CASSLPDRGNYGYTF.